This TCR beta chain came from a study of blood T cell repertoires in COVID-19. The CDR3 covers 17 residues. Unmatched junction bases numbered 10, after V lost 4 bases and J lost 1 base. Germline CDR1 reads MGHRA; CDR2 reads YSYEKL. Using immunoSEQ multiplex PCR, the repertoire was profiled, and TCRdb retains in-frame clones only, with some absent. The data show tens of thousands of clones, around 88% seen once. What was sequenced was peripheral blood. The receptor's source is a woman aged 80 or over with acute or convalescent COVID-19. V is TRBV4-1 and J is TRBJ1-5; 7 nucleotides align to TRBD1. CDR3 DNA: TGCGCCAGCAGCCCCTCCCTTGAGGGGGCCAGCAATCAGCCCCAGCATTTT. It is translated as CASSPSLEGASNQPQHF.